One sample yielded the 30 T cell receptor beta chains listed below, sequenced in a study of blood T cells in healthy people across ages. For the second PCR, which ran for 7 to 11 cycles, a sample-barcoded 5' primer and a J-beta primer mix were used. TCRdb analysed the 5' RACE reads with MiXCR anew, one entry per CDR3 protein. The sample yields roughly 800,000 distinct CDR3 sequences, around a quarter seen once. Separately, the same data were catalogued under a study of T cells of mothers and their children.

What was sequenced was blood. The receptors stem from a boy aged 10-17 years in good health.

This clonotype has just a few counts. This chain links TRBV5-1 with TRBJ2-6; 11 nucleotides align to TRBD1. The V gene's germline CDR1 is SGHRS and CDR2 YFSETQ. Trimming at V came to 7 bases and at J to 8 bases, leaving 5 bases not matched to a gene. CDR3 size: 14 residues. The chain's CDR3 is CASARDRGTNVLTF. Written as DNA, the CDR3 is TGCGCCAGCGCCCGGGACAGGGGGACCAACGTCCTGACTTTC.

This clonotype was observed a few times. This sequence joins TRBV20-1 and TRBJ2-3, with D unresolved. V lost 6 bases to trimming and J lost 6 bases, with 13 bases between them. This CDR3 has 12 amino acids. CDR1 is DFQATT and CDR2 is SNEGSKA in the germline V gene (reference sequence). CDR3 loop: CSAMTFADTQYF. The CDR3 bases are TGCAGTGCGATGACTTTTGCGGATACGCAGTATTTT.

The chain links TRBV29-1 to TRBJ2-5; perhaps TRBD2 as D (6 bases). The germline CDR1 and CDR2 sequences are SQVTM and ANQGSEA. V shed 4 bases and J shed 3 bases, with 12 bases lying between them. This CDR3 is 13 amino acids long. The CDR3 bases are TGCAGCGTTGTGCGGGGATTGGAAGAGACCCAGTACTTC. Translation: CSVVRGLEETQYF.

The rearrangement joins TRBV11-2 to TRBJ2-7; D assignment may be TRBD1 or TRBD2 (5 bases each). In germline, CDR1 is SGHAT, CDR2 FQNNGV. CDR3 length: 16 amino acids. V lost 1 base to trimming and J lost 3 bases, with 16 bases between them. The CDR3: CASSLVFGQGVYEQYF. The CDR3 bases are TGTGCCAGCAGCTTAGTTTTCGGTCAGGGAGTCTACGAGCAGTACTTC.

The CDR3 DNA reads as TGCGCCAGCAGCATGGGGACAGCCTCCTATGGCTACACCTTC. Translation gives CASSMGTASYGYTF. The chain carries TRBV5-1 and TRBJ1-2; 7 bases align to TRBD1. The CDR3 totals 14 residues. From germline, CDR1 is SGHRS and CDR2 YFSETQ. V lost 4 bases and J lost 4; bases outside the gene matches: 7.

This clonotype was picked up a small number of times. This sequence joins TRBV6-5 and TRBJ2-5, with 10 bases aligning to TRBD2. Germline trimming cut 6 bases from V and 4 bases from J; bases unmatched to any gene: 5. CDR3 length equals 14 residues. Germline V gene data show CDR1 as MNHEY and CDR2 as SVGAGI. CDR3 DNA: TGTGCCAGCAGGCGAGCGGGGGGGCCAGAGACCCAGTACTTC. This encodes CASRRAGGPETQYF.

The V gene is TRBV27, the J gene TRBJ1-1, with 11 nucleotides matching TRBD1. CDR1 and CDR2 (germline): MNHEY, SMNVEV (reference sequence). Trimming removed 8 bases from V and 6 bases from J; junction bases left unmatched: 5. CDR3 size: 13 residues. Here the CDR3 DNA reads TGTGCCAGCGGGGACAGGGGGTTCGCTGAAGCTTTCTTT. This codes for CASGDRGFAEAFF.

This clonotype showed up just a few times. The chain combines TRBV9 with TRBJ1-1, with a tentative D call TRBD1 (5 bases). The germline V and J ends were trimmed by 3 bases and 1 base, with 7 bases remaining between them. Germline values: CDR1 SGDLS, CDR2 YYNGEE. The CDR3 length is 13 residues. The CDR3 loop reads CASSATENTEAFF. The CDR3, as DNA: TGTGCCAGCAGCGCGACAGAGAACACTGAAGCTTTCTTT.

This clonotype occurred a few times. The V and J genes are TRBV5-4 and TRBJ2-1, with 9 bases that match TRBD2. CDR3 length equals 15 residues. Germline loops: CDR1 SGHNT, CDR2 YYREEE (reference sequence). V was pared by 3 bases and J by 8 bases, with 9 bases of the junction left unmatched. This chain's CDR3 is CASSWGGGGAYEQFF. The CDR3 DNA is TGTGCCAGCAGCTGGGGTGGCGGGGGGGCATATGAGCAGTTCTTC.

V and J are TRBV5-1 and TRBJ2-6; a weak D match, TRBD1 (6 bases). The CDR3 contains 16 residues. CDR1 is SGHRS and CDR2 is YFSETQ in the germline V gene. V was trimmed by 2 bases and J by 1 base, leaving 10 bases between them. CDR3 in amino acids: CASSLQGLSGANVLTF. In DNA form, the CDR3 reads TGCGCCAGCAGCTTACAGGGCTTATCTGGGGCCAACGTCCTGACTTTC.

The chain joins TRBV7-2 to TRBJ2-2, with D unclear. This CDR3 comprises 13 residues. V was clipped by 5 bases and J by 6 bases, with 10 bases between them. In germline, CDR1 is SGHTA, CDR2 FQGNSA. CDR3 DNA sequence: TGTGCCAGCAGCCCTCGGACGGCCGGGGAGCTGTTTTTT. Translation gives CASSPRTAGELFF. Looking up the rest from reference TRBV7-2 and TRBJ2-2 gives the full variable domain: GAGVSQSPSNKVTEKGKDVELRCDPISGHTALYWYRQSLGQGLEFLIYFQGNSAPDKSGLPSDRFSAERTGGSVSTLTIQRTQQEDSAVYLCASSPRTAGELFFGEGSRLTVL.

This clonotype was counted between two and nine times. V and J are TRBV11-2 and TRBJ2-7, with TRBD1 matching over 7 bases. CDR3 length equals 15 residues. CDR1 and CDR2 from the germline V gene are SGHAT and FQNNGV. V was pared by 1 base and J by 3 bases, with 6 bases of the junction left unmatched. Written as DNA, the CDR3 is TGTGCCAGCAGCTTAGTAGGGACAGCGGTCTACGAGCAGTACTTC. Translation: CASSLVGTAVYEQYF.

J is TRBJ2-1 and V is TRBV7-3, with a possible D match to TRBD2 (6 bases). CDR3 length: 13 amino acids. CDR1 is SGHTA and CDR2 is FQGTGA in the germline V gene. Trimming left V 7 bases short and J 5 bases short, with 12 bases between. CDR3 coding DNA: TGTGCCAGCAACCCCGGGGGTGACAATGAGCAGTTCTTC. Translated, it gives CASNPGGDNEQFF.

The rearrangement links TRBV29-1 to TRBJ1-1, with TRBD1 as a possible D gene (6 bases). This CDR3 has 11 amino acids. Trimming removed 6 bases from V and 5 bases from J, with 10 bases in between. Per the germline V gene, CDR1 is SQVTM and CDR2 is ANQGSEA. In DNA, the CDR3 is TGCAGCGTACGACAGGTTACTGAAGCTTTCTTT. Its protein product is CSVRQVTEAFF.

The chain links TRBV12-3 or TRBV12-4 to TRBJ1-2; TRBD1 is a possible D gene (6 bases). V dropped 5 bases and J dropped 3 bases, with 19 bases sitting between them. The CDR3 loop spans 16 amino acids. The CDR3 nucleotides read TGTGCCAGCAGTGCCGCCGGGTACAGGGCGTACTATGGCTACACCTTC. Protein sequence: CASSAAGYRAYYGYTF.

This clonotype was recorded a few times. This chain connects TRBV11-2 to TRBJ1-4; possibly TRBD1 for D (5 bases). CDR3 size: 15 residues. Germline loops: CDR1 SGHAT, CDR2 FQNNGV. Trimming shortened V by 5 bases and J by 10 bases, and 20 bases separated the two germline ends. CDR3 nucleotide sequence: TGTGCCAGCAGCACTAGCGTGGCGGGGCGGGGAAAACTGTTTTTT. Amino acids: CASSTSVAGRGKLFF.

This clonotype was observed a few times. The V and J genes are TRBV10-3 and TRBJ2-5, with 10 bases fitting TRBD2. The J call may be faulty, since TRBJ2-1 better matches the DNA end. The CDR3 spans 16 residues. Germline V gene lookup returns CDR1 ENHRY and CDR2 SYGVKD. This CDR3 is CAISESLAGGLHEQFF. In nucleotides, the CDR3 is TGTGCCATCAGTGAGTCCTTAGCGGGGGGCCTCCATGAGCAGTTCTTC.

This chain connects TRBV5-1 to TRBJ2-1; 12 positions agree with TRBD2. Germline CDR1 SGHRS, CDR2 YFSETQ. V trimming: 1 base; J trimming: 7 bases; junction bases outside the gene matches: 6. The CDR3 extends over 16 amino acids. This CDR3 reads CASSLSSSGGANEQFF. CDR3 DNA: TGCGCCAGCAGCTTGAGCTCTAGCGGGGGGGCAAATGAGCAGTTCTTC.

This clonotype was detected only a few times. The genes are TRBV5-1 and TRBJ1-4; TRBD1 matches 9 bases. CDR3 length equals 16 residues. CDR1 is SGHRS, CDR2 YFSETQ, per germline. The V and J ends lost 3 bases and 8 bases, in that order; junction bases with no gene match: 11. CDR3 sequence reads: CASSSQGAQPREKLFF. The CDR3 DNA follows: TGCGCCAGCAGCTCACAGGGGGCTCAACCCCGGGAAAAACTGTTTTTT.

This clonotype showed up just once. CDR3 loop: CASSRRADRYEQYF. CDR3 DNA: TGTGCCAGCAGCCGGAGGGCGGACCGATACGAGCAGTACTTC. This chain connects TRBV7-9 to TRBJ2-7; TRBD2 is a possible D gene (6 bases). The ends were cut back, 5 bases at V and 4 bases at J, with 15 bases in the middle. Germline assignment: CDR1 SEHNR and CDR2 FQNEAQ (reference sequence). The CDR3 totals 14 residues.

The chain has TRBV29-1 and TRBJ1-1; the match to TRBD1 covers 8 bases. The CDR3 has 11 residues. J lost 11 bases, V lost 4 bases, and 6 bases had no gene match. The germline gives CDR1 SQVTM, CDR2 ANQGSEA. In nucleotides, the CDR3 is TGCAGCGTTGTCTCAGGGGGCGAGGCTTTCTTT. As protein: CSVVSGGEAFF.

This clonotype was seen a handful of times. The chain uses TRBV4-1 and TRBJ2-7; TRBD1 might be the D (7 bases). Germline assignment: CDR1 MGHRA and CDR2 YSYEKL. This CDR3 is 13 amino acids long. The V gene lost 4 bases and the J gene lost 3 bases, with 10 bases spanning the gap. This CDR3 is CASSRQGGYEQYF. The CDR3 DNA follows: TGCGCCAGCAGCCGACAGGGAGGCTACGAGCAGTACTTC.

This clonotype was observed a handful of times. A junction end diverges from the germline sequence, so it may reflect a read error. This chain connects TRBV2 to TRBJ2-1; D gene ambiguous. Per the germline V gene, CDR1 is SNHLY and CDR2 is FYNNEI. This CDR3 region has 12 residues. CDR3: CASSEDANEQSF. CDR3 coding DNA: TGTGCCAGCAGTGAAGATGCCAATGAGCAGTCCTTC.

This clonotype appeared a few times. The chain joins TRBV9 to TRBJ2-5; no reliable D call. Looked up from germline, CDR1 is SGDLS and CDR2 is YYNGEE. The CDR3 runs 15 residues. Trimming left V 0 bases short and J 5 bases short, with 14 bases between. CDR3 residues: CASSVGMAGRETQYF. The DNA for the CDR3 is TGTGCCAGCAGCGTAGGAATGGCCGGTAGGGAGACCCAGTACTTC.

The rearrangement joins TRBV6-5 to TRBJ2-5, with a possible D match to TRBD2 (6 bases). V was pared by 2 bases and J by 0 bases, with 10 bases between. Germline CDR1 MNHEY, CDR2 SVGAGI. The CDR3 is 15 amino acids. In DNA, the CDR3 is TGTGCCAGCAGTTACGGCGGGGCGAACCAAGAGACCCAGTACTTC. Its translation is CASSYGGANQETQYF.

This clonotype was recorded a few times. This chain joins TRBV14 and TRBJ2-5, with D perhaps matching TRBD1 (6 bases). The CDR3 covers 13 residues. Looked up from germline, CDR1 is SGHDN and CDR2 is FVKESK. Trimming removed 5 bases from V and 4 bases from J, with 11 bases in between. The chain's CDR3 is CASSYGQLETQYF. CDR3 DNA sequence: TGTGCCAGCAGCTATGGACAGTTAGAGACCCAGTACTTC.

This clonotype is medium-sized (0.01 to 0.1%). The rearrangement joins TRBV6-6 to TRBJ1-2, with no clear D. Trimming pared 4 bases from V and 4 bases from J, leaving 10 bases between. Germline CDR1 and CDR2: MNHNY and SVGAGI (reference sequence). CDR3 length equals 13 residues. CDR3 DNA: TGTGCCAGCAGTTCCCTTTTACGCTATGGCTACACCTTC. Residues: CASSSLLRYGYTF.

This clonotype has a handful of counts. The chain carries TRBV12-3 or TRBV12-4 and TRBJ2-1; TRBD2 aligns across 7 bases. The ends lost 1 base at V and 8 bases at J; junction bases unmatched: 5. The CDR3 runs 14 residues. The CDR3 reads CASSLVGGRDEQFF. CDR3 in DNA: TGTGCCAGCAGTTTAGTGGGGGGGAGGGATGAGCAGTTCTTC.

This rearrangement joins TRBV12-5 to TRBJ1-1; perhaps TRBD1 as D (6 bases). Germline CDR1 reads LGHNT; CDR2 reads FRNRAP. V dropped 3 bases and J dropped 3 bases, with 14 bases sitting between them. CDR3 length: 15 residues. The DNA of the CDR3 is TGTGCTAGTGGTTTCAATATACAGGGTCACACTGAAGCTTTCTTT. Translating it yields CASGFNIQGHTEAFF.

This sequence joins TRBV30 and TRBJ2-3; TRBD2 agrees at 11 bases. The V and J ends lost 1 base and 1 base, in that order; junction bases with no gene match: 1. The CDR3 has 15 amino acids. CDR1 is GTSNPN, CDR2 SVGIG, per germline (reference sequence). The CDR3 DNA reads TGTGCCTGGAGTGAGGGACTAGCGGGCACAGATACGCAGTATTTT. This sequence encodes CAWSEGLAGTDTQYF.